These 21 T cell receptor beta chains were all obtained from the same sample, sequenced in a study of blood T cell repertoires in COVID-19. Using immunoSEQ multiplex PCR, the repertoire was profiled, and TCRdb retains in-frame clones only, with some absent. The data contain approximately 85,000 clones, around 86% of them singletons. Sequencing was done on a sample of peripheral blood. The source is a man between 45 and 60 years old with active or convalescent COVID-19.

J is TRBJ1-4 and V is TRBV4-1, with 7 bases matching TRBD1. CDR1 and CDR2 from the germline V gene are MGHRA and YSYEKL. Trimming cost V 0 bases and J 5 bases; bases outside gene matches: 24. This CDR3 is 22 amino acids long. CDR3 loop: CASSQDPLGQSGLKGQNEKLFF. The CDR3 region has the DNA TGCGCCAGCAGCCAAGACCCGTTAGGACAGTCCGGCCTCAAGGGACAGAATGAAAAACTGTTTTTT.

This clone has a single count. The chain's CDR3 is CASSRGPTGAAYEQYF. The CDR3 DNA is TGTGCCAGCTCACGCGGCCCAACAGGGGCGGCCTACGAGCAGTACTTC. The rearrangement uses TRBV18 and TRBJ2-7; TRBD1 aligns across 7 bases. Germline values: CDR1 KGHSH, CDR2 LQKENI. CDR3 length: 16 residues. The V gene end was trimmed by 4 bases and the J gene end by 2 bases; junction bases not matched to a gene: 11.

V and J are TRBV3-1 (or the pseudogene TRBV3-2) and TRBJ2-7, with D maybe TRBD2 (6 bases). Germline V gene lookup returns CDR1 LGHDT and CDR2 YNNKEL (reference sequence). V shed 5 bases and J shed 4 bases, with 24 bases lying between them. The CDR3 has 17 residues. The CDR3 nucleotides are TGTGCCAGCAGCTCACCCCCCGCCGGGACTCGAGGATACGAGCAGTACTTC. Translation: CASSSPPAGTRGYEQYF.

This clone was found a few times. The V call is TRBV15, the J call TRBJ1-6; the D gene is possibly TRBD1 (6 bases). CDR3 size: 18 residues. V lost 0 bases, J lost 4 bases, and 16 bases lay in between. Germline V gives CDR1 LNHNV, CDR2 YYDKDF (reference sequence). CDR3 coding DNA: TGTGCCACCAGCAGAGATCGCCCAGGGACACTATATAATTCACCCCTCCACTTT. As protein: CATSRDRPGTLYNSPLHF.

The rearrangement links TRBV10-3 to TRBJ2-3, with 7 positions matching TRBD1. CDR3 length: 14 amino acids. J was trimmed by 0 bases and V by 6 bases; bases with no gene match: 3. Germline V gene lookup returns CDR1 ENHRY and CDR2 SYGVKD. CDR3 loop: CAIRLGQSTDTQYF. The CDR3 coding sequence is TGTGCCATCAGATTGGGACAGAGCACAGATACGCAGTATTTT.

This rearrangement joins TRBV7-8 to TRBJ2-6; no clear D. The V gene's germline CDR1 is SGHVS and CDR2 FQNEAQ. Trimming removed 11 bases from V and 2 bases from J, with 13 bases in between. This CDR3 contains 14 residues. CDR3 sequence: CAQSRYPGANVLTF. The CDR3 DNA sequence: TGTGCCCAATCCCGGTACCCTGGGGCCAACGTCCTGACTTTC.

The chain links TRBV28 to TRBJ1-6; D may be TRBD1 (5 bases). CDR1 MDHEN and CDR2 SYDVKM come from the germline V gene. The CDR3 contains 16 residues. Between the trimmed V and J ends, which lost 8 bases and 5 bases, there was a span of 19 bases. CDR3 sequence reads: CASYGLGEGHNSPLHF. The CDR3 coding sequence is TGTGCCAGCTACGGGTTGGGGGAGGGCCATAATTCACCCCTCCACTTT.

The chain links TRBV28 to TRBJ2-7; a possible D gene is TRBD2 (5 bases). Germline V CDR1 and CDR2: MDHEN, SYDVKM. This CDR3 is 12 amino acids long. V was trimmed by 6 bases and J by 4 bases, leaving 10 bases between them. The CDR3 sequence: CASRGPGYEQYF. CDR3 sequence (DNA): TGTGCCAGCAGGGGCCCGGGGTACGAGCAGTACTTC. Supplemented by reference TRBV28 and TRBJ2-7, the full variable domain reads DVKVTQSSRYLVKRTGEKVFLECVQDMDHENMFWYRQDPGLGLRLIYFSYDVKMKEKGDIPEGYSVSREKKERFSLILESASTNQTSMYLCASRGPGYEQYFGPGTRLTVT.

The chain carries TRBV19 and TRBJ2-1, with 9 nucleotides matching TRBD2. The ends lost 7 bases at V and 4 bases at J; junction bases unmatched: 8. Germline V CDR1 and CDR2: LNHDA, SQIVND (reference sequence). The CDR3 covers 15 residues. The CDR3 coding sequence is TGTGCCAGTACCGGCGGGAGGGCCCGATACAATGAGCAGTTCTTC. Translated: CASTGGRARYNEQFF.

The V and J genes are TRBV6-6 and TRBJ1-5, with 7 bases that match TRBD1. With V trimmed by 5 bases and J by 2 bases, 3 bases remained unmatched. CDR1 MNHNY and CDR2 SVGAGI come from the germline V gene (reference sequence). The CDR3 totals 14 residues. The CDR3 bases are TGTGCCAGCAGTGACGGACAGGGCAATCAGCCCCAGCATTTT. The encoded protein is CASSDGQGNQPQHF.

The V gene is TRBV28, the J gene TRBJ1-5; D not resolved. The CDR3 runs to 15 residues. Germline V gene lookup returns CDR1 MDHEN and CDR2 SYDVKM. V was clipped by 2 bases and J by 6 bases, with 14 bases between them. The CDR3 region is CASSLPDGGIQPQHF. CDR3 coding DNA: TGTGCCAGCAGTTTACCCGACGGAGGGATTCAGCCCCAGCATTTT.

This clone appeared a single time. The chain carries TRBV5-1 and TRBJ2-5; TRBD2 aligns across 7 bases. Germline V gene sequence: CDR1 SGHRS, CDR2 YFSETQ. This CDR3 has 14 amino acids. The trim removed 8 bases at V and 4 bases at J, leaving 11 bases unmatched. CDR3 amino acids: CASREEGSGETQYF. The DNA of the CDR3 is TGCGCCAGTCGGGAGGAGGGATCGGGAGAGACCCAGTACTTC.

The chain combines TRBV12-3 or TRBV12-4 with TRBJ1-1; D remains unclear. Trimming pared 6 bases from V and 1 base from J, leaving 9 bases between. The CDR3 runs 13 residues. CDR3 DNA sequence: TGTGCCAGCAGCCCGGGAGGGAACACTGAAGCTTTCTTT. This encodes CASSPGGNTEAFF.

The chain couples TRBV13 to TRBJ1-1, with 8 nucleotides matching TRBD1. Trimming took 4 bases from V and 0 from J; bases not matched to a gene: 4. This CDR3 region has 15 residues. Germline V lookup: CDR1 PRHDT, CDR2 FYEKMQ (reference sequence). The CDR3 DNA sequence: TGTGCCAGCAGCTACAGGGGGATGTTGAACACTGAAGCTTTCTTT. Its translation is CASSYRGMLNTEAFF. The whole variable domain, remainder taken from reference TRBV13 and TRBJ1-1, is AAGVIQSPRHLIKEKRETATLKCYPIPRHDTVYWYQQGPGQDPQFLISFYEKMQSDKGSIPDRFSAQQFSDYHSELNMSSLELGDSALYFCASSYRGMLNTEAFFGQGTRLTVV.

Only one count was recorded for this clone. The chain joins TRBV29-1 to TRBJ2-1; the match to TRBD2 covers 14 bases. Germline V gene lookup returns CDR1 SQVTM and CDR2 ANQGSEA. CDR3 length equals 15 residues. V gave up 7 bases and J gave up 6 bases; unmatched junction bases: 8. The CDR3 spells CSASTGTSGSNEQFF. The CDR3 DNA sequence: TGCAGCGCATCGACCGGGACTAGCGGGAGCAATGAGCAGTTCTTC.

The rearrangement uses TRBV3-1 (or the pseudogene TRBV3-2) and TRBJ2-7; 9 bases line up with TRBD2. The CDR3 length is 14 residues. The V and J ends lost 2 bases and 7 bases, in that order; junction bases with no gene match: 6. Per the germline V gene, CDR1 is LGHDT and CDR2 is YNNKEL (reference sequence). CDR3 nucleotide sequence: TGTGCCAGCAGCCAAAGCGGGAGGCTGGAAGAGCAGTACTTC. Protein sequence: CASSQSGRLEEQYF.

The gene calls are TRBV2 and TRBJ2-7; TRBD1 aligns across 11 bases. This CDR3 comprises 15 residues. V shed 3 bases, J shed 4 bases, and the junction held 5 bases outside the gene matches. The germline V gene has CDR1 SNHLY and CDR2 FYNNEI. CDR3 nucleotide sequence: TGTGCCAGCAGTGATCCCGGGACAGGGGGGTACGAGCAGTACTTC. Its protein is CASSDPGTGGYEQYF.

The chain links TRBV12-2 to TRBJ2-5; the table's D call TRBD1 went unverified against the DNA. TRBV12-2 is noted as a pseudogene. The CDR3 consists of 13 residues. The CDR3: CAKEEGAKETQYF. Written as DNA, the CDR3 is TGTGCAAAAGAAGAGGGGGCCAAGGAGACCCAGTACTTC.

The chain combines TRBV2 with TRBJ2-1; TRBD2 might be the D (6 bases). Germline V lookup: CDR1 SNHLY, CDR2 FYNNEI. The length of the CDR3 is 14 residues. The V gene lost 6 bases and the J gene lost 6 bases, with 15 bases spanning the gap. The CDR3 region is CASSALAHSNEQFF. The CDR3, as DNA: TGTGCCAGCAGCGCACTAGCTCATAGCAATGAGCAGTTCTTC.

The gene calls are TRBV28 and TRBJ2-5; 8 bases are shared with TRBD1. V shed 6 bases and J 1 base; nucleotides not matched to a gene: 1. Per germline, CDR1 MDHEN and CDR2 SYDVKM. The CDR3 is 13 amino acids. The CDR3 is CASRGTGQETQYF. CDR3 coding DNA: TGTGCCAGCAGGGGGACAGGCCAAGAGACCCAGTACTTC.

The J gene is TRBJ2-1, the V gene TRBV9; 8 bases are a match to TRBD2. This CDR3 is 15 amino acids long. The germline CDR1 and CDR2 sequences are SGDLS and YYNGEE. J was trimmed by 4 bases and V by 5 bases; bases with no gene match: 8. CDR3 nucleotides: TGTGCCAGCAGTCGGGAGGGACACGGATACAATGAGCAGTTCTTC. Translating it yields CASSREGHGYNEQFF.